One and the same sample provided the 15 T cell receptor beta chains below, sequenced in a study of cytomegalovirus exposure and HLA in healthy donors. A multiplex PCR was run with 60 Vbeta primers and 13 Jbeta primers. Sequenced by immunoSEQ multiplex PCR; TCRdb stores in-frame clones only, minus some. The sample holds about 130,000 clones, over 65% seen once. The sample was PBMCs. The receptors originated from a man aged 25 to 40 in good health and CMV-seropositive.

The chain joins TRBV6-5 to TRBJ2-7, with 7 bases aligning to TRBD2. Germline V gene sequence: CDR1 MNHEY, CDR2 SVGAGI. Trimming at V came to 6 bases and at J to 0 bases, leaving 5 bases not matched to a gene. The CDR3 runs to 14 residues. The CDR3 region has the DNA TGTGCCAGCAGGCTAGCGGATCCCTCCTACGAGCAGTACTTC. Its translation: CASRLADPSYEQYF.

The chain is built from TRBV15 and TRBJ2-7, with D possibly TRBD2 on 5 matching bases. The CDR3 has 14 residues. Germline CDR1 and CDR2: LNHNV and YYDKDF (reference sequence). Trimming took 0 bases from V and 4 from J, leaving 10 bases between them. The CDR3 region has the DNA TGTGCCACCAGCAGAGATGCGGGCCGTTACGAGCAGTACTTC. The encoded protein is CATSRDAGRYEQYF. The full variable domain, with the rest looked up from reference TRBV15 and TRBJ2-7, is DAMVIQNPRYQVTQFGKPVTLSCSQTLNHNVMYWYQQKSSQAPKLLFHYYDKDFNNEADTPDNFQSRRPNTSFCFLDIRSPGLGDTAMYLCATSRDAGRYEQYFGPGTRLTVT.

CDR3 sequence: CATSRDLGARRTGELFF. CDR3 coding DNA: TGTGCCACCAGCAGAGATTTGGGGGCGAGGCGCACCGGGGAGCTGTTTTTT. The rearrangement links TRBV15 to TRBJ2-2; TRBD1 is a possible D gene (6 bases). Germline CDR1 and CDR2: LNHNV and YYDKDF (reference sequence). V lost 0 bases and J 4 bases, leaving 15 bases between the germline ends. The CDR3 runs to 17 residues.

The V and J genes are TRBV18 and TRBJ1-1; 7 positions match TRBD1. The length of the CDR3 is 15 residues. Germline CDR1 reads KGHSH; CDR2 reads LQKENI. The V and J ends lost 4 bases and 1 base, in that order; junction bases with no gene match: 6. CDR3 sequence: CASSQETGKNTEAFF. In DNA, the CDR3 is TGTGCCAGCTCACAAGAGACAGGGAAGAACACTGAAGCTTTCTTT.

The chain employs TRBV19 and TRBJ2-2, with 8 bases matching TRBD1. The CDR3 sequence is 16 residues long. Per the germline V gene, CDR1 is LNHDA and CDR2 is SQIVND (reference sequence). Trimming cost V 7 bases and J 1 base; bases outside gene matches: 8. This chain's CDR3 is CASNPDRGENTGELFF. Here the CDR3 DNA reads TGTGCCAGTAACCCCGACAGGGGCGAGAACACCGGGGAGCTGTTTTTT.

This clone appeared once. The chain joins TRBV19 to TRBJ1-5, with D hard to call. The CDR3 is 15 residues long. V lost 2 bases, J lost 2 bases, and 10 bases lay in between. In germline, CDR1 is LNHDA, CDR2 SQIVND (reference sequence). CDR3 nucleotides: TGTGCCAGTAGTATAAGAGGCCAAGGCAATCAGCCCCAGCATTTT. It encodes CASSIRGQGNQPQHF.

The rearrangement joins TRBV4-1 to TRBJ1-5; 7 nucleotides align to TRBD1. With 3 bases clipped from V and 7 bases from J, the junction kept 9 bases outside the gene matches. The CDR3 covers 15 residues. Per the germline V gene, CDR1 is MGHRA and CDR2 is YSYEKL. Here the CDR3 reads CASSHLTGLRQPQHF. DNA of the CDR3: TGCGCCAGCAGCCACCTGACAGGGTTGCGGCAGCCCCAGCATTTT.

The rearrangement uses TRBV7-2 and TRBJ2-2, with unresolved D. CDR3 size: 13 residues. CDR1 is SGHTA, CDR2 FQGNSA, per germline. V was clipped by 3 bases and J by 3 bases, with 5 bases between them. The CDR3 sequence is CASSFRYTGELFF. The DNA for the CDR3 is TGTGCCAGCAGCTTTCGGTACACCGGGGAGCTGTTTTTT.

In DNA form, the CDR3 reads TGTGCCAGCAGCTTAGCGGGACAAACCTACGAGCAGTACTTC. Amino acids: CASSLAGQTYEQYF. The genes are TRBV7-8 and TRBJ2-7, with a weak D call TRBD1 (6 bases). V lost 0 bases and J 2 bases, leaving 8 bases between the germline ends. CDR1 is SGHVS, CDR2 FQNEAQ, per germline. This CDR3 spans 14 amino acids.

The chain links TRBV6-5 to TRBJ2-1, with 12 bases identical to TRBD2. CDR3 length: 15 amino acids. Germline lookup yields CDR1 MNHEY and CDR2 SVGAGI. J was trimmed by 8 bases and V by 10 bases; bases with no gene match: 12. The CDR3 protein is CATRTSGTRIDEQFF. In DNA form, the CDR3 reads TGTGCCACCCGGACTAGCGGGACAAGGATCGATGAGCAGTTCTTC.

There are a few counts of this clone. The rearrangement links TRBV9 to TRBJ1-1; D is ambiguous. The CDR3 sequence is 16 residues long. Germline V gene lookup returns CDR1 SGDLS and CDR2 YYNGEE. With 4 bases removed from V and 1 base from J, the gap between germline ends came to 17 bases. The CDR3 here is CASSPAVFAGNTEAFF. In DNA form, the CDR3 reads TGTGCCAGCAGCCCTGCCGTTTTCGCGGGGAACACTGAAGCTTTCTTT.

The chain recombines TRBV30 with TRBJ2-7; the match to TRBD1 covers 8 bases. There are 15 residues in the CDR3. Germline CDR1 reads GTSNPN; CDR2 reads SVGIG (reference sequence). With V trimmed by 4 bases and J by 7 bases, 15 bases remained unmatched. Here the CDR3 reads CAWNYRSGGGWEQYF. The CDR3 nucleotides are TGTGCCTGGAACTATCGGTCAGGGGGCGGTTGGGAGCAGTACTTC.

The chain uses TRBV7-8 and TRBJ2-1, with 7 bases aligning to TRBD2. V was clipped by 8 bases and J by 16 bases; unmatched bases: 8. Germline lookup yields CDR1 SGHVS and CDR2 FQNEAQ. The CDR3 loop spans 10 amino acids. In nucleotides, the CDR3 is TGTGCCAGCGGAGGCGGGAGCCCCTTCTTC. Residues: CASGGGSPFF.

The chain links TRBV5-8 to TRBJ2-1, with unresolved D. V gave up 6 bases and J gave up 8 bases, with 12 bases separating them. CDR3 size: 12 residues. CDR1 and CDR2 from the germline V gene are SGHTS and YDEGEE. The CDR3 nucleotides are TGTGCCAGCACGCCCTGGTCGGATGAGCAGTTCTTC. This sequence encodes CASTPWSDEQFF.

CDR3 sequence: CASSLARTTGSYEQYF. The CDR3 nucleotides read TGTGCCAGCAGCTTAGCGCGGACTACCGGCTCCTACGAGCAGTACTTC. The chain recombines TRBV7-9 with TRBJ2-7, with a weak D call TRBD2 (6 bases). The CDR3 covers 16 residues. V lost 0 bases and J 0 bases, leaving 12 bases between the germline ends. CDR1 SEHNR and CDR2 FQNEAQ come from the germline V gene (reference sequence).